Following are 31 T cell receptor beta chains from one sample sequenced in a study of blood T cells in healthy people across ages. With a J-beta primer mix and a sample-barcoded 5' primer, a second PCR ran 7 to 11 cycles. One entry per CDR3 protein, called by TCRdb with MiXCR from the 5' RACE reads. Among around 1,000,000 distinct CDR3 sequences listed, approximately 26% were seen once. Another study also made use of these data, one on T cells of mothers and their children.

The sample consisted of blood. The receptors derive from a girl aged 2 to 10 in good health.

V gene TRBV4-3 combines with J gene TRBJ2-5; D not resolved. Matching the DNA end better, TRBJ2-7 makes the J call doubtful. The germline gives CDR1 LGHNA, CDR2 YSLEER. The CDR3 is 14 residues long. CDR3 amino acids: CASSQDSGPYEQYF. The DNA of the CDR3 is TGCGCCAGCAGCCAAGATAGTGGGCCCTACGAGCAGTACTTC.

The chain is built from TRBV5-1 and TRBJ2-1; TRBD2 agrees at 7 bases. Looked up from germline, CDR1 is SGHRS and CDR2 is YFSETQ. This CDR3 comprises 15 residues. The V gene end was trimmed by 3 bases and the J gene end by 6 bases; junction bases not matched to a gene: 9. CDR3 sequence reads: CASSSLGGIGNEQFF. The CDR3 DNA reads as TGCGCCAGCAGCTCCCTCGGGGGGATCGGCAATGAGCAGTTCTTC.

This clonotype has just a few counts. The rearrangement joins TRBV4-3 to TRBJ2-5; 10 positions match TRBD2. V lost 1 base to trimming and J lost 2 bases; unmatched junction nucleotides: 4. There are 16 residues in the CDR3. The germline V gene has CDR1 LGHNA and CDR2 YSLEER. The CDR3 here is CASSQGTSGLQETQYF. The CDR3 DNA reads as TGCGCCAGCAGCCAAGGGACTAGCGGTTTGCAAGAGACCCAGTACTTC.

The V and J genes are TRBV7-2 and TRBJ2-5; the match to TRBD1 covers 8 bases. The assigned J gene may be wrong: the sequence end matches TRBJ2-7 better. This CDR3 region has 16 residues. From germline, CDR1 is SGHTA and CDR2 FQGNSA. DNA for the CDR3: TGTGCCAGCAGCTTGGCGACAGGGGTAACATGGTACGAGCAGTACTTC. Protein product: CASSLATGVTWYEQYF.

This chain connects TRBV29-1 to TRBJ2-7; 11 bases are shared with TRBD2. The J call may be mistaken, given a closer DNA end match to TRBJ2-1. Germline V gene lookup returns CDR1 SQVTM and CDR2 ANQGSEA. The CDR3 contains 14 residues. The CDR3 protein is CSVRTGLAVNEQFF. The CDR3 coding sequence is TGCAGCGTCCGAACGGGACTAGCGGTTAATGAGCAGTTCTTC.

The rearrangement uses TRBV20-1 and TRBJ2-5; perhaps TRBD2 as D (7 bases). In germline, CDR1 is DFQATT, CDR2 SNEGSKA (reference sequence). V was shortened by 5 bases and J by 0 bases, with 19 bases between the two germline ends. This CDR3 comprises 16 residues. The CDR3 reads CSAPLTGGLHQETQYF. Here the CDR3 DNA reads TGCAGTGCTCCTCTAACGGGGGGCCTCCACCAAGAGACCCAGTACTTC.

This clonotype was detected a few times. V is TRBV29-1 and J is TRBJ2-5; 7 nucleotides align to TRBD1. From germline, CDR1 is SQVTM and CDR2 ANQGSEA. V lost 7 bases and J lost 3; bases outside the gene matches: 5. The CDR3 has 12 residues. The CDR3 region is CSATGWEETQYF. CDR3 bases: TGCAGCGCGACAGGGTGGGAAGAGACCCAGTACTTC.

This clonotype appeared a few times. The rearrangement joins TRBV29-1 to TRBJ2-1; D may be TRBD2 (5 bases). The CDR3 length is 11 residues. Germline lookup yields CDR1 SQVTM and CDR2 ANQGSEA. Trimming removed 5 bases at V and 9 bases at J, with 11 bases between. The CDR3 nucleotides are TGCAGCGTTATTCCTCGGGGTGAGCAGTTCTTC. Translating gives CSVIPRGEQFF.

The chain recombines TRBV6-2 or TRBV6-3 with TRBJ2-3; 8 bases agree with TRBD1. The CDR3 length is 15 residues. The V and J ends lost 6 bases and 0 bases, in that order; junction bases with no gene match: 5. Germline CDR1 and CDR2: MNHEY and SVGEGT. The CDR3 spells CASSYGQGSTDTQYF. The CDR3 coding sequence is TGTGCCAGCAGCTACGGACAGGGTAGCACAGATACGCAGTATTTT.

The V and J genes are TRBV4-2 and TRBJ2-5, with 12 bases identical to TRBD2. The CDR3 covers 17 residues. V lost 0 bases and J lost 5; bases outside the gene matches: 7. CDR1 LGHNA and CDR2 YNFKEQ come from the germline V gene. The CDR3 sequence is CASSQEVPSGGVETQYF. The CDR3 coding sequence is TGTGCCAGCAGCCAAGAAGTTCCTAGCGGGGGGGTGGAGACCCAGTACTTC.

The chain carries TRBV7-3 and TRBJ2-3; D uncertain. The germline CDR1 and CDR2 sequences are SGHTA and FQGTGA. Trimming took 3 bases from V and 7 from J, leaving 11 bases between them. There are 13 residues in the CDR3. CDR3 amino acids: CASSLPLNNTQYF. The CDR3 DNA reads TGTGCCAGCAGCTTGCCCCTTAATAATACGCAGTATTTT.

This clonotype was observed a few times. The rearrangement uses TRBV6-1 and TRBJ1-2; D might be TRBD1 (5 bases). Germline V lookup: CDR1 MNHNS, CDR2 SASEGT. This CDR3 is 12 amino acids long. V was clipped by 7 bases and J by 6 bases, with 12 bases between them. CDR3 in DNA: TGTGCCAGCACCGAAAGGGACCATGGCTACACCTTC. This translates into CASTERDHGYTF.

This clonotype was observed a few times. V usage is TRBV6-5 and J usage is TRBJ2-5; weak D call: TRBD1 (6 bases). The CDR3 covers 15 residues. Germline V gives CDR1 MNHEY, CDR2 SVGAGI. With 6 bases removed from V and 8 bases from J, the gap between germline ends came to 22 bases. CDR3 coding DNA: TGTGCCAGCAGCGCGGACAGTTACCCGGCTGTAACCCAGTACTTC. This translates into CASSADSYPAVTQYF.

This clonotype was found a few times. The CDR3 DNA follows: TGTGCCAGCAGCGTTGAGGAGGGTTCCTACGAGCAGTACTTC. It yields the protein CASSVEEGSYEQYF. The chain links TRBV9 to TRBJ2-5; a weak D match, TRBD2 (6 bases). The J call could be wrong; TRBJ2-7 is a better fit for the DNA end. CDR1 is SGDLS and CDR2 is YYNGEE in the germline V gene. This CDR3 is 14 amino acids long.

This clonotype has more than one count but fewer than ten. The CDR3 coding sequence is TGTGCCAGCAGTTCCCAAACAATACGGACAGGGGGGGTCTACGAGCAGTACTTC. This gives the protein CASSSQTIRTGGVYEQYF. This chain joins TRBV28 and TRBJ2-7; 10 bases are a match to TRBD1. The junction had 15 bases not matched to a gene; V was cut back by 4 bases and J by 3 bases. The CDR3 runs to 18 residues. Looked up from germline, CDR1 is MDHEN and CDR2 is SYDVKM.

The chain employs TRBV28 and TRBJ2-5; D is uncertain. Germline V gene data show CDR1 as MDHEN and CDR2 as SYDVKM. Trimming removed 2 bases from V and 5 bases from J, with 15 bases in between. There are 15 residues in the CDR3. The CDR3 DNA reads TGTGCCAGCAGTTTAAGGCTCTCTAGGACCGAGACCCAGTACTTC. Amino acids: CASSLRLSRTETQYF.

The genes are TRBV28 and TRBJ2-5, with D hard to call. Germline CDR1 and CDR2: MDHEN and SYDVKM. The CDR3 is 17 amino acids. Trimming cost V 3 bases and J 5 bases, with 22 bases left between them. CDR3 residues: CASSFLSRSAVGETQYF. CDR3 in DNA: TGTGCCAGCAGTTTTCTATCCAGGTCGGCAGTTGGGGAGACCCAGTACTTC.

This clonotype was detected a few times. The rearrangement joins TRBV9 to TRBJ2-3; TRBD2 aligns across 10 bases. The germline V gene encodes CDR1 SGDLS and CDR2 YYNGEE. J was trimmed by 3 bases and V by 6 bases; bases with no gene match: 7. The CDR3 extends over 15 amino acids. The CDR3 coding sequence is TGTGCCAGCAACCCAGCGGGGGGGTTAACAGATACGCAGTATTTT. Translating it yields CASNPAGGLTDTQYF. Variable domain in full (rest from reference TRBV9 and TRBJ2-3): DSGVTQTPKHLITATGQRVTLRCSPRSGDLSVYWYQQSLDQGLQFLIQYYNGEERAKGNILERFSAQQFPDLHSELNLSSLELGDSALYFCASNPAGGLTDTQYFGPGTRLTVL.

The genes are TRBV29-1 and TRBJ2-2; D unclear. The CDR3 contains 13 residues. Germline CDR1 is SQVTM and CDR2 is ANQGSEA. Trimming removed 5 bases from V and 0 bases from J, with 7 bases in between. This CDR3 reads CSVSHANTGELFF. As DNA, the CDR3 is TGCAGCGTTTCCCATGCGAACACCGGGGAGCTGTTTTTT.

This clonotype was recorded a few times. V gene TRBV11-1 combines with J gene TRBJ2-5; D call uncertain. Trimming pared 3 bases from V and 10 bases from J, leaving 12 bases between. Germline CDR1 is SGHAT and CDR2 is FQDESV (reference sequence). The CDR3 consists of 12 residues. CDR3: CASSFDGLYQYF. In DNA, the CDR3 is TGTGCCAGCAGCTTCGACGGATTATACCAGTACTTC. The full variable domain, completed using reference TRBV11-1 and TRBJ2-5, is EAEVAQSPRYKITEKSQAVAFWCDPISGHATLYWYRQILGQGPELLVQFQDESVVDDSQLPKDRFSAERLKGVDSTLKIQPAELGDSAMYLCASSFDGLYQYFGPGTRLLVL.

This clonotype showed up just a few times. A much larger clone is a single base away; this may be a read error. This chain uses TRBV7-2 with TRBJ2-3; maybe TRBD2 (6 bases). Germline V lookup: CDR1 SGHTA, CDR2 FQGNSA. This CDR3 is 13 amino acids long. With 6 bases removed from V and 0 bases from J, the gap between germline ends came to 7 bases. This CDR3 reads CASRSGSTDTQYF. In DNA form, the CDR3 reads TGTGCCAGCAGAAGCGGGAGCACAGATACGCAGTATTTT.

The chain uses TRBV11-1 and TRBJ2-3; D is unresolved. Germline V lookup: CDR1 SGHAT, CDR2 FQDESV (reference sequence). Trimming cost V 1 base and J 6 bases, with 14 bases left between them. The CDR3 loop spans 15 amino acids. The CDR3 coding sequence is TGTGCCAGCAGCTTAGATTCGTCCCGGCCGGATACGCAGTATTTT. Encoded protein: CASSLDSSRPDTQYF.

The sample holds a few counts of this clonotype. The V and J genes are TRBV29-1 and TRBJ2-3, with D perhaps being TRBD1 or TRBD2 (5 bases each). The CDR3 extends over 13 amino acids. Trimming removed 7 bases at V and 3 bases at J, with 14 bases between. CDR1 is SQVTM, CDR2 ANQGSEA, per germline. The CDR3 is CSAPGTVTDTQYF. The CDR3 DNA sequence: TGCAGCGCCCCGGGGACCGTGACAGATACGCAGTATTTT.

V is TRBV27 and J is TRBJ2-1, with 8 bases lining up with TRBD2. Germline assignment: CDR1 MNHEY and CDR2 SMNVEV (reference sequence). This CDR3 is built from 14 residues. V shed 8 bases and J 0 bases; nucleotides not matched to a gene: 3. CDR3 bases: TGTGCCAGCTTCAGCGGGAGCTCCTACAATGAGCAGTTCTTC. This gives the protein CASFSGSSYNEQFF.

V gene TRBV7-7 combines with J gene TRBJ2-5; TRBD2 matches at 9 bases. Germline V CDR1 and CDR2: SSHAT, FNYEAQ (reference sequence). The ends lost 11 bases at V and 4 bases at J; junction bases unmatched: 14. CDR3 length: 15 residues. The CDR3 nucleotides are TGTGCCCCCCTTCTGCAGCGGGGGGATGGAGAGACCCAGTACTTC. Amino acids: CAPLLQRGDGETQYF.

The rearrangement uses TRBV7-9 and TRBJ1-4, with D unclear. Germline V CDR1 and CDR2: SEHNR, FQNEAQ (reference sequence). CDR3 length equals 16 residues. The V and J ends lost 5 bases and 5 bases respectively, with 18 bases between them. This CDR3 reads CASSKGAVRQNEKLFF. The CDR3 DNA follows: TGTGCCAGCAGCAAAGGCGCGGTACGGCAGAATGAAAAACTGTTTTTT.

This clonotype was observed a few times. This chain connects TRBV5-1 to TRBJ2-1; D remains unclear. Trimming cost V 0 bases and J 0 bases, with 7 bases left between them. This CDR3 comprises 15 residues. Germline loops: CDR1 SGHRS, CDR2 YFSETQ. The CDR3 sequence: CASSLDVSSYNEQFF. CDR3 bases: TGCGCCAGCAGCTTGGACGTAAGCTCCTACAATGAGCAGTTCTTC.

In this sample, this clonotype turned up once. The genes are TRBV7-3 and TRBJ2-3; D remains ambiguous. Germline V gives CDR1 SGHTA, CDR2 FQGTGA. V was clipped by 1 base and J by 2 bases, with 7 bases between them. The CDR3 has 14 residues. This chain's CDR3 is CASSLRSDTDTQYF. The CDR3 DNA reads as TGTGCCAGCAGCTTAAGATCGGACACAGATACGCAGTATTTT.

This clonotype was picked up a small number of times. The rearrangement joins TRBV14 to TRBJ1-4; D uncertain. The germline CDR1 and CDR2 sequences are SGHDN and FVKESK. Between the trimmed V and J ends, which lost 2 bases and 8 bases, there was a span of 3 bases. This CDR3 region has 11 residues. The CDR3 reads CASSQTEKLFF. The CDR3 DNA follows: TGTGCCAGCAGCCAAACGGAAAAACTGTTTTTT.

This clonotype showed up just a few times. This sequence joins TRBV9 and TRBJ2-3; D uncertain. CDR3 size: 13 residues. The V end was cut by 6 bases, the J end by 6 bases, with 14 bases between. The germline V gene encodes CDR1 SGDLS and CDR2 YYNGEE. CDR3 amino acids: CASNVDDADTQYF. Here the CDR3 DNA reads TGTGCCAGCAACGTTGATGATGCCGATACGCAGTATTTT.

The V and J genes are TRBV21-1 and TRBJ2-3; the DNA was not used to check the table's D call, TRBD1. TRBV21-1 is termed a pseudogene. The CDR3 extends over 16 amino acids. The CDR3 loop is CASSERDRGDPDTQYF. The CDR3 region has the DNA TGTGCCAGCAGCGAAAGGGACAGGGGAGATCCGGATACGCAGTATTTT.